One and the same sample provided the 23 T cell receptor beta chains below, sequenced in a study of cytomegalovirus exposure and HLA in healthy donors. A multiplex PCR was run with 60 Vbeta primers and 13 Jbeta primers. Only in-frame clones appear in the TCRdb table, and some are missing; sequencing was by immunoSEQ multiplex PCR. Counted here are about 82,000 clones, 60% to 80% occurring once; the ten biggest clones make up 2.5% to 4%. Material: PBMCs. The receptors were sampled from a middle-aged man in good health and CMV-seronegative.

The chain uses TRBV4-2 and TRBJ2-5, with a tentative D call TRBD2 (5 bases). The J call is in doubt because the DNA end fits TRBJ2-7 better. Germline V CDR1 and CDR2: LGHNA, YNFKEQ. CDR3 size: 15 residues. The DNA of the CDR3 is TGTGCCAGCAGCCAAGATGCCGAGGGTTTCTACGAGCAGTACTTC. Amino acids: CASSQDAEGFYEQYF.

This clone has more than one count but fewer than ten. The chain couples TRBV5-6 to TRBJ1-5; D remains ambiguous. V was cut by 3 bases and J by 2 bases, with 15 bases left in between. The length of the CDR3 is 16 residues. CDR1 and CDR2 from the germline V gene are SGHDT and YYEEEE. In DNA form, the CDR3 reads TGTGCCAGCAGCTCCGGGTCCACCGTCGGCAATCAGCCCCAGCATTTT. This sequence encodes CASSSGSTVGNQPQHF.

This rearrangement joins TRBV7-9 to TRBJ2-7; 10 bases match TRBD2. Germline V gene sequence: CDR1 SEHNR, CDR2 FQNEAQ (reference sequence). This CDR3 comprises 16 residues. V lost 5 bases and J lost 3; bases outside the gene matches: 10. CDR3 region: CASSRIGLAASYEQYF. The CDR3 DNA reads TGTGCCAGCAGCCGAATCGGACTAGCGGCCAGCTACGAGCAGTACTTC.

The rearrangement uses TRBV5-6 and TRBJ2-2; TRBD1 might be the D (5 bases). V was pared by 4 bases and J by 4 bases, with 14 bases between. The germline gives CDR1 SGHDT, CDR2 YYEEEE. This CDR3 region has 15 residues. The CDR3 region is CASSPRWGRTGELFF. The CDR3 DNA reads as TGTGCCAGCAGCCCTAGGTGGGGCCGCACCGGGGAGCTGTTTTTT. Using reference TRBV5-6 and TRBJ2-2 for the parts outside the CDR3, the full variable domain is DAGVTQSPTHLIKTRGQQVTLRCSPKSGHDTVSWYQQALGQGPQFIFQYYEEEERQRGNFPDRFSGHQFPNYSSELNVNALLLGDSALYLCASSPRWGRTGELFFGEGSRLTVL.

The chain employs TRBV2 and TRBJ2-3; TRBD2 matches 7 bases. Germline V gene lookup returns CDR1 SNHLY and CDR2 FYNNEI. CDR3 size: 16 residues. V lost 1 base, J lost 2 bases, and 6 bases stayed unmatched. Here the CDR3 DNA reads TGTGCCAGCAGTGAAGGGTCCGGGACTAACACAGATACGCAGTATTTT. Protein product: CASSEGSGTNTDTQYF.

This chain connects TRBV4-1 to TRBJ2-3; 9 bases match TRBD2. CDR1 is MGHRA and CDR2 is YSYEKL in the germline V gene. The CDR3 length is 17 residues. Losses at the gene ends were 0 bases for V and 1 base for J; bases not matched to a gene: 5. The CDR3 sequence is CASSQDQGGGGTDTQYF. In DNA form, the CDR3 reads TGCGCCAGCAGCCAAGATCAAGGCGGGGGGGGCACAGATACGCAGTATTTT.

This clone was detected a few times. This chain joins TRBV27 and TRBJ1-2; tentatively, D is TRBD1 (5 bases). The CDR3 has 14 amino acids. Germline-derived CDR1 and CDR2 are MNHEY and SMNVEV (reference sequence). Trimming shortened V by 7 bases and J by 6 bases, and 18 bases separated the two germline ends. CDR3 DNA sequence: TGTGCCAGCACCTCCCCTGGGGCTTTGAATGGCTACACCTTC. Translating gives CASTSPGALNGYTF.

The chain has TRBV7-6 and TRBJ2-6; D is uncertain. The CDR3 has 17 amino acids. Per the germline V gene, CDR1 is SGHVS and CDR2 is FNYEAQ. Trimming pared 2 bases from V and 2 bases from J, leaving 13 bases between. CDR3 loop: CASSLSATGAGANVLTF. As DNA, the CDR3 is TGTGCCAGCAGCTTATCGGCCACGGGTGCTGGGGCCAACGTCCTGACTTTC.

V usage is TRBV9 and J usage is TRBJ2-1, with 10 bases identical to TRBD2. This CDR3 has 14 amino acids. Trimming removed 3 bases from V and 9 bases from J; junction bases left unmatched: 6. CDR1 SGDLS and CDR2 YYNGEE come from the germline V gene. Here the CDR3 reads CASSGTVAGGEQFF. The CDR3 DNA sequence: TGTGCCAGCAGCGGGACTGTAGCGGGGGGTGAGCAGTTCTTC.

This clone was recorded once. This sequence joins TRBV19 and TRBJ2-3; TRBD1 aligns across 9 bases. The V segment lost 5 bases and the J segment 1 base; nucleotides outside the gene matches: 4. The CDR3 runs to 15 residues. CDR1 and CDR2 (germline): LNHDA, SQIVND (reference sequence). The CDR3 here is CASSPGQGRTDTQYF. CDR3 nucleotide sequence: TGTGCCAGTAGTCCGGGACAGGGTCGCACAGATACGCAGTATTTT.

The gene calls are TRBV2 and TRBJ1-1, with D tentatively TRBD1 (5 bases). The germline CDR1 and CDR2 sequences are SNHLY and FYNNEI. The V gene lost 5 bases and the J gene lost 4 bases, with 14 bases spanning the gap. CDR3 length: 14 residues. CDR3 sequence reads: CASSPRTGGTEAFF. The CDR3 nucleotides read TGTGCCAGCAGTCCCCGGACCGGGGGCACTGAAGCTTTCTTT.

The rearrangement joins TRBV7-3 to TRBJ2-7, with 8 bases aligning to TRBD1. With V trimmed by 2 bases and J by 3 bases, 6 bases remained unmatched. Looked up from germline, CDR1 is SGHTA and CDR2 is FQGTGA. The CDR3 is 15 residues long. CDR3 loop: CASSLDSGGNYEQYF. CDR3 coding DNA: TGTGCCAGCAGCTTAGATTCAGGGGGCAACTACGAGCAGTACTTC.

By share, this clone ranks as medium-sized. The chain links TRBV11-3 to TRBJ1-3; 7 bases align to TRBD1. After removal of 2 bases from V and 11 bases from J, the junction contained 12 bases not matched to a gene. Germline V lookup: CDR1 SGHNT, CDR2 YENEEA. This CDR3 contains 15 residues. The CDR3 DNA reads TGTGCCAGCAGCTTATGGGACAGCAACGAAACACCCATATATTTT. Residues: CASSLWDSNETPIYF.

V is TRBV4-2 and J is TRBJ2-7; D gene unclear. Trimming shortened V by 1 base and J by 8 bases, and 12 bases separated the two germline ends. CDR1 is LGHNA, CDR2 YNFKEQ, per germline. The CDR3 has 13 amino acids. The CDR3 loop is CASSQGEEKKQYF. CDR3 nucleotides: TGTGCCAGCAGCCAAGGAGAAGAGAAAAAGCAGTACTTC.

The chain carries TRBV5-4 and TRBJ2-5; 8 bases line up with TRBD2. Trimming took 1 base from V and 4 from J; bases not matched to a gene: 9. The CDR3 covers 16 residues. Germline V gene sequence: CDR1 SGHNT, CDR2 YYREEE (reference sequence). CDR3 loop: CASSLRIAGKGETQYF. CDR3 nucleotides: TGTGCCAGCAGCTTGAGGATAGCGGGGAAAGGAGAGACCCAGTACTTC.

The J gene is TRBJ1-5, the V gene TRBV19; no firm D call. Germline CDR1 reads LNHDA; CDR2 reads SQIVND (reference sequence). V was trimmed by 3 bases and J by 2 bases, leaving 11 bases between them. The CDR3 totals 15 residues. CDR3: CASSMNSGGNQPQHF. CDR3 sequence (DNA): TGTGCCAGTAGTATGAATTCAGGCGGCAATCAGCCCCAGCATTTT.

In this sample, this clone turned up a few times. The chain uses TRBV10-3 and TRBJ2-1; 12 bases agree with TRBD2. CDR3 length equals 15 residues. From germline, CDR1 is ENHRY and CDR2 SYGVKD. The trim removed 8 bases at V and 10 bases at J, leaving 12 bases unmatched. In DNA form, the CDR3 reads TGTGCCATCCAGGCGTCGCTAGCGGGGGGGCTGGAGCAGTTCTTC. It yields the protein CAIQASLAGGLEQFF.

The genes are TRBV12-5 and TRBJ1-3; no clear D gene. The V and J ends lost 6 bases and 7 bases respectively, with 13 bases between them. Looked up from germline, CDR1 is LGHNT and CDR2 is FRNRAP. The CDR3 covers 13 residues. The CDR3 here is CASGNTVGNTIYF. CDR3 DNA: TGTGCTAGTGGCAATACAGTCGGTAACACCATATATTTT.

J is TRBJ2-5 and V is TRBV18; D ambiguous. The V end was cut by 2 bases, the J end by 1 base, with 5 bases between. The germline CDR1 and CDR2 sequences are KGHSH and LQKENI. The CDR3 covers 13 residues. The CDR3 bases are TGTGCCAGCTCACCAAACTCCCAAGAGACCCAGTACTTC. Protein sequence: CASSPNSQETQYF.

This clone was picked up a small number of times. This chain links TRBV4-1 with TRBJ1-5; 8 positions match TRBD1. This CDR3 region has 16 residues. CDR1 is MGHRA, CDR2 YSYEKL, per germline. V shed 0 bases, J shed 1 base, and the junction held 2 bases outside the gene matches. The CDR3 protein is CASSQETGVSNQPQHF. The CDR3 nucleotides are TGCGCCAGCAGCCAAGAGACAGGGGTGAGCAATCAGCCCCAGCATTTT.

In regard to this clone: An end of the junction does not agree with germline; a read error may underlie this. This chain links TRBV7-9 with TRBJ2-7, with D unresolved. Germline V lookup: CDR1 SEHNR, CDR2 FQNEAQ (reference sequence). The CDR3 runs to 14 residues. The CDR3 DNA reads TGTTCCAGCAGCTTATTAGCCAGCCCCTACGAGCAGTACTTC. Protein: CSSSLLASPYEQYF.

The J gene is TRBJ1-2, the V gene TRBV10-2; D is ambiguous. The germline V gene has CDR1 WSHSY and CDR2 SAAADI. The CDR3 extends over 13 amino acids. The V and J ends lost 8 bases and 1 base respectively, with 11 bases between them. CDR3 region: CASASGINYGYTF. CDR3 sequence (DNA): TGCGCCAGCGCTTCGGGAATTAACTATGGCTACACCTTC.

The rearrangement uses TRBV7-9 and TRBJ2-3, with TRBD1 as a possible D gene (6 bases). Germline CDR1 is SEHNR and CDR2 is FQNEAQ (reference sequence). The CDR3 is 12 residues long. The V end lost 5 bases, the J end lost 6 bases, and 9 bases lay between the germline ends. CDR3 sequence: CASSPDRDTQYF. CDR3 coding DNA: TGTGCCAGCAGCCCCGACAGGGATACGCAGTATTTT.